The present entry profiles one TCR beta chain with its context. The source of the sample is a study of blood T cell repertoires in COVID-19. The method was immunoSEQ multiplex PCR; TCRdb's version includes in-frame clones alone and lacks a portion of them. Of approximately 100,000 clones in the sample, about 90% are singletons; the top ten hold 15%. The V and J ends lost 5 bases and 0 bases respectively, with 8 bases between them. CDR3 length: 14 residues. Looked up from germline, CDR1 is MNHEY and CDR2 is SVGAGI. The source material was peripheral blood. The sequence was obtained from a man aged 45-60 years with acute or convalescent COVID-19. V and J are TRBV6-5 and TRBJ1-3; D is unclear. The CDR3 loop is CASSTSGSGNTIYF. Here the CDR3 DNA reads TGTGCCAGCAGTACCTCCGGCTCTGGAAACACCATATATTTT.